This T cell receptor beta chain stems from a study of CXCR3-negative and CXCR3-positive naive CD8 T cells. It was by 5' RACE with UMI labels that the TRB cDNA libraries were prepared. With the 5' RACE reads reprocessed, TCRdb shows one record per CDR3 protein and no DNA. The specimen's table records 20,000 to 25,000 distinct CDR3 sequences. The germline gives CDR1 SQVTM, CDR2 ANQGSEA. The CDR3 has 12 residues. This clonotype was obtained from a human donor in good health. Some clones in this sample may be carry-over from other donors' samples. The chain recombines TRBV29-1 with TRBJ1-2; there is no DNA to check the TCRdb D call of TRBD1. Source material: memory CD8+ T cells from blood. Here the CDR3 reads CSVEETGDGYTF.